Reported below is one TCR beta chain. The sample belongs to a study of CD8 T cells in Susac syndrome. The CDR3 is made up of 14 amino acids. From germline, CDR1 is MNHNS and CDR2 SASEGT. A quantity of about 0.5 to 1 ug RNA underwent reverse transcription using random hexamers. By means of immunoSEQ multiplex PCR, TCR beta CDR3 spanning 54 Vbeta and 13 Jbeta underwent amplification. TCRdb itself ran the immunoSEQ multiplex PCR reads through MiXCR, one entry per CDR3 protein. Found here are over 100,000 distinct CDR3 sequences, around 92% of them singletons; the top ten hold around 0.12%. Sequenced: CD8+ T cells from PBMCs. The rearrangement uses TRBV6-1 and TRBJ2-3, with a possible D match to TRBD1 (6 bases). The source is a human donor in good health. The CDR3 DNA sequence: TGTGCGACAGGCCGGGCCGGGGAGCGGAATACGCAGTATTTT. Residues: CATGRAGERNTQYF.